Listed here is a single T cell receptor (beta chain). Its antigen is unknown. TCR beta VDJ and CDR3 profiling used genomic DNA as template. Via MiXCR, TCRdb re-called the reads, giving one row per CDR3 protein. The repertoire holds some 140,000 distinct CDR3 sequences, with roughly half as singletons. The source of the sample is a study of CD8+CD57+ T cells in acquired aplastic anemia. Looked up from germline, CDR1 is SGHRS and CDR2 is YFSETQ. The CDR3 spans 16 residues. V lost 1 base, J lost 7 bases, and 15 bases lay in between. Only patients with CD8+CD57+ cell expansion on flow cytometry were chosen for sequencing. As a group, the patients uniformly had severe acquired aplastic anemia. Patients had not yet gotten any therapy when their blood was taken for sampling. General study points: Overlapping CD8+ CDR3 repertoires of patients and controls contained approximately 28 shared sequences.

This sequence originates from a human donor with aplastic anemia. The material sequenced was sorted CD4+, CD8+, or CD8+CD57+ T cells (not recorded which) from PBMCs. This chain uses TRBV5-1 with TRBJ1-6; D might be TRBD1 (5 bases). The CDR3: CASSLREQGLNSPLHF. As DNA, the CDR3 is TGCGCCAGCAGCTTGAGGGAGCAGGGCCTGAATTCACCCCTCCACTTT.